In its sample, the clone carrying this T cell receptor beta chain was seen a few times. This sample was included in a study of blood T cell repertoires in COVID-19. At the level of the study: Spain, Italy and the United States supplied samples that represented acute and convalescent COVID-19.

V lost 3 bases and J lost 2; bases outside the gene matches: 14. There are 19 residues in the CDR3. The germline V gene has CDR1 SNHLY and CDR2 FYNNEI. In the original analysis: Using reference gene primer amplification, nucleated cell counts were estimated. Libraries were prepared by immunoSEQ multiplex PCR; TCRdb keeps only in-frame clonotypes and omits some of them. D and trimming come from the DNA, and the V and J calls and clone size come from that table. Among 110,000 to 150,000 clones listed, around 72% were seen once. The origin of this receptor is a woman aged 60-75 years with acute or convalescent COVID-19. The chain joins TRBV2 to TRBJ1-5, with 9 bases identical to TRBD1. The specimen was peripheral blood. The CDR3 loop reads CASSDTGQGRARGNQPQHF. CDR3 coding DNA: TGTGCCAGCAGTGATACCGGACAGGGGAGGGCTCGTGGCAATCAGCCCCAGCATTTT.